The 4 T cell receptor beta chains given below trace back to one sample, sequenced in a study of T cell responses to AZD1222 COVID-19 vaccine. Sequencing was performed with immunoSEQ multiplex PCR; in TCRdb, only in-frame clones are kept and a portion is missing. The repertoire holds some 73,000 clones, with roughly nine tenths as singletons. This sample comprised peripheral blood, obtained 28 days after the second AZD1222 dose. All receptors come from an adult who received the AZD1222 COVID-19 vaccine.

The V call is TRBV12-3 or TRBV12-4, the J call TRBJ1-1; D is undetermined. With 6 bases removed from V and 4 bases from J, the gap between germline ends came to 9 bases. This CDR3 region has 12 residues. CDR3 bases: TGTGCCAGCAGCCGACAATTCACTGAAGCTTTCTTT. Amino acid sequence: CASSRQFTEAFF.

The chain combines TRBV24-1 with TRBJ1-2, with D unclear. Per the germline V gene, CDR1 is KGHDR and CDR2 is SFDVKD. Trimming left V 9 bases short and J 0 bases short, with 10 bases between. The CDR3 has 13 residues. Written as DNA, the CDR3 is TGTGCCACCTCGTCGGATTCTAACTATGGCTACACCTTC. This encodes CATSSDSNYGYTF.

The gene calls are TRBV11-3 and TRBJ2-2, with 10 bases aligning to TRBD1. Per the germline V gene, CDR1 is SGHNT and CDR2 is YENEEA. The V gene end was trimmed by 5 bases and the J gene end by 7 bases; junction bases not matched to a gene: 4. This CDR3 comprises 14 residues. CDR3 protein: CASSGTGAVGELFF. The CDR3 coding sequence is TGTGCCAGCAGCGGGACAGGGGCGGTCGGGGAGCTGTTTTTT.

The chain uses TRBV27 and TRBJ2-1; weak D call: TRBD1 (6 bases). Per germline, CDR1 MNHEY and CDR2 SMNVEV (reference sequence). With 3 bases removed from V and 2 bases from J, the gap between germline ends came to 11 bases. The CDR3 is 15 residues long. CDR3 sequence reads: CASSLGRGTYNEQFF. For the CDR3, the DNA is TGTGCCAGCAGTTTGGGCAGGGGCACCTACAATGAGCAGTTCTTC.